The 29 T cell receptor beta chains below were found in one sample sequenced in a study of T cell responses to AZD1222 COVID-19 vaccine. The method was immunoSEQ multiplex PCR; TCRdb's version includes in-frame clones alone and lacks a portion of them. The table includes 65,000 to 100,000 clones, around nine tenths detected once. This material consisted of peripheral blood, taken 28 days after the second AZD1222 dose. These receptors were collected from an adult who received the AZD1222 COVID-19 vaccine.

The sample holds one count of this clone. V gene TRBV19 combines with J gene TRBJ1-1, with TRBD1 identical over 7 bases. The germline gives CDR1 LNHDA, CDR2 SQIVND (reference sequence). The ends lost 6 bases at V and 5 bases at J; junction bases unmatched: 12. The CDR3 runs to 15 residues. This chain's CDR3 is CASSLGTALRTEAFF. The CDR3, as DNA: TGTGCCAGTAGCCTAGGGACAGCTCTCCGGACTGAAGCTTTCTTT.

The chain has TRBV10-2 and TRBJ2-7; D gene uncertain. The CDR3 extends over 13 amino acids. The V and J ends lost 1 base and 5 bases respectively, with 9 bases between them. Germline V CDR1 and CDR2: WSHSY, SAAADI. For the CDR3, the DNA is TGCGCCAGCAGTGAGTTAGTCGAGGACGAGCAGTACTTC. As protein: CASSELVEDEQYF.

The V gene is TRBV7-3, the J gene TRBJ2-1; D is possibly TRBD1 (6 bases). Germline V gives CDR1 SGHTA, CDR2 FQGTGA. There are 15 residues in the CDR3. With 2 bases removed from V and 0 bases from J, the gap between germline ends came to 8 bases. CDR3 nucleotide sequence: TGTGCCAGCAGCTTACAGGGGAGCTCCTACAATGAGCAGTTCTTC. It specifies CASSLQGSSYNEQFF.

The chain joins TRBV24-1 to TRBJ1-2; perhaps TRBD1 as D (6 bases). The CDR3 loop spans 17 amino acids. V shed 4 bases and J shed 0 bases, with 17 bases lying between them. The germline V gene has CDR1 KGHDR and CDR2 SFDVKD. CDR3 bases: TGTGCCACCAGTGAACCTCTCCTGGAGGGGGCTAACTATGGCTACACCTTC. Protein product: CATSEPLLEGANYGYTF.

The genes are TRBV6-5 and TRBJ2-7, with 8 bases fitting TRBD2. The CDR3 length is 15 residues. V was pared by 2 bases and J by 3 bases, with 6 bases of the junction left unmatched. Germline V gives CDR1 MNHEY, CDR2 SVGAGI. The CDR3, as DNA: TGTGCCAGCAGTTACCGGGGGGGACTAGGCTACGAGCAGTACTTC. It is translated as CASSYRGGLGYEQYF.

The chain uses TRBV10-1 and TRBJ2-7; no reliable D call. V was cut by 0 bases and J by 0 bases, with 6 bases left in between. CDR3 length: 14 residues. Per germline, CDR1 WNHNN and CDR2 SYGVQD (reference sequence). CDR3 in DNA: TGCGCCAGCAGTGAGTCTGTTAGCTCCTACGAGCAGTACTTC. This translates into CASSESVSSYEQYF.

The J gene is TRBJ1-3, the V gene TRBV25-1, with D uncertain. Germline V CDR1 and CDR2: MGHDK, SYGVNS. V was trimmed by 5 bases and J by 9 bases, leaving 11 bases between them. There are 12 residues in the CDR3. CDR3 sequence reads: CASSTAPGTIYF. Here the CDR3 DNA reads TGTGCCAGCAGTACAGCCCCAGGCACCATATATTTT.

The chain is built from TRBV5-4 and TRBJ2-7; D remains ambiguous. Trimming cost V 0 bases and J 2 bases, with 6 bases left between them. CDR1 is SGHNT and CDR2 is YYREEE in the germline V gene (reference sequence). The CDR3 contains 13 residues. The DNA for the CDR3 is TGTGCCAGCAGCTTGGACGGAACCTACGAGCAGTACTTC. Its translation: CASSLDGTYEQYF.

The chain combines TRBV7-2 with TRBJ2-5, with 8 bases aligning to TRBD1. Germline V gives CDR1 SGHTA, CDR2 FQGNSA. CDR3 length: 14 amino acids. After removal of 4 bases from V and 5 bases from J, the junction contained 6 bases not matched to a gene. The CDR3 protein is CASSWNRGWETQYF. For the CDR3, the DNA is TGTGCCAGCAGCTGGAACAGGGGGTGGGAGACCCAGTACTTC.

The V call is TRBV19, the J call TRBJ1-1; D unclear. This CDR3 has 16 amino acids. Germline lookup yields CDR1 LNHDA and CDR2 SQIVND (reference sequence). Trimming pared 8 bases from V and 0 bases from J, leaving 19 bases between. The CDR3 region is CASFSWDGEVNTEAFF. CDR3 nucleotides: TGTGCCAGTTTCTCTTGGGATGGGGAAGTGAACACTGAAGCTTTCTTT.

CDR3 region: CASSPDRAPNYGYTF. The DNA of the CDR3 is TGTGCCAGCAGCCCAGACAGGGCCCCTAACTATGGCTACACCTTC. The V call is TRBV6-5, the J call TRBJ1-2; 7 bases match TRBD1. The CDR3 length is 15 residues. V was pared by 6 bases and J by 0 bases, with 7 bases of the junction left unmatched. Germline V lookup: CDR1 MNHEY, CDR2 SVGAGI.

The J gene is TRBJ2-2, the V gene TRBV7-9, with D perhaps TRBD1 (6 bases). The CDR3 consists of 15 residues. The V end lost 5 bases, the J end lost 4 bases, and 14 bases lay between the germline ends. CDR1 and CDR2 from the germline V gene are SEHNR and FQNEAQ (reference sequence). CDR3 protein: CASSPLGAGTGELFF. The CDR3 coding sequence is TGTGCCAGCAGCCCCCTGGGGGCGGGCACCGGGGAGCTGTTTTTT.

The chain uses TRBV28 and TRBJ2-7; D is perhaps TRBD1 or TRBD2 (6 bases each). The CDR3 has 13 residues. Germline CDR1 and CDR2: MDHEN and SYDVKM. Trimming removed 4 bases at V and 3 bases at J, with 10 bases between. Written as DNA, the CDR3 is TGTGCCAGCAGTTGGGGGGCTCTCTACGAGCAGTACTTC. This sequence encodes CASSWGALYEQYF.

Only a few counts were recorded for this clone. The rearrangement uses TRBV2 and TRBJ1-3, with a possible D match to TRBD1 (5 bases). The germline V gene has CDR1 SNHLY and CDR2 FYNNEI. The CDR3 runs 14 residues. V was pared by 4 bases and J by 0 bases, with 7 bases between. The CDR3 is CASSAGGSGNTIYF. For the CDR3, the DNA is TGTGCCAGCAGTGCGGGGGGCTCTGGAAACACCATATATTTT.

V gene TRBV5-6 combines with J gene TRBJ2-7; 12 bases map to TRBD2. V shed 4 bases and J 4 bases; nucleotides not matched to a gene: 3. The CDR3 is made up of 14 amino acids. The germline V gene encodes CDR1 SGHDT and CDR2 YYEEEE. The CDR3 sequence: CASSEGLAGYEQYF. As DNA, the CDR3 is TGTGCCAGCAGCGAGGGACTAGCGGGTTACGAGCAGTACTTC.

The sample holds a few counts of this clone. CDR3 DNA sequence: TGTGCCAGCAGCCAAGGGGGCGTGGGCATGAACACTGAAGCTTTCTTT. Amino acid sequence: CASSQGGVGMNTEAFF. The chain carries TRBV4-2 and TRBJ1-1; D is perhaps TRBD1 (5 bases). Trimming left V 1 base short and J 0 bases short, with 12 bases between. This CDR3 spans 16 amino acids. Germline CDR1 and CDR2: LGHNA and YNFKEQ.

V gene TRBV5-1 combines with J gene TRBJ2-7; D not certain. V shed 1 base and J shed 2 bases, with 7 bases lying between them. Germline assignment: CDR1 SGHRS and CDR2 YFSETQ. The CDR3 is 13 amino acids. CDR3 coding DNA: TGCGCCAGCAGCTTGCCCAGACCCTACGAGCAGTACTTC. It is translated as CASSLPRPYEQYF.

This rearrangement joins TRBV6-4 to TRBJ2-3; 9 bases are shared with TRBD1. This CDR3 spans 13 amino acids. Germline lookup yields CDR1 MRHNA and CDR2 SNTAGT. Trimming at V came to 7 bases and at J to 5 bases, leaving 4 bases not matched to a gene. CDR3 region: CASKGQGQDTQYF. The CDR3 DNA is TGTGCCAGCAAGGGACAGGGTCAAGATACGCAGTATTTT.

Note on this clone: Other DNA sequences within the sample encode an identical CDR3. The chain has TRBV15 and TRBJ2-7; possibly TRBD2 for D (5 bases). Trimming cost V 1 base and J 1 base, with 8 bases left between them. Germline assignment: CDR1 LNHNV and CDR2 YYDKDF (reference sequence). The CDR3 loop spans 14 amino acids. CDR3 amino acids: CATSRGRGSYEQYF. The CDR3, as DNA: TGTGCCACCAGCAGAGGTCGGGGTTCCTACGAGCAGTACTTC.

The V call is TRBV6-4, the J call TRBJ2-1; tentatively, D is TRBD1 (6 bases). Trimming stripped 6 bases from V and 9 bases from J, with 18 bases between. Germline V CDR1 and CDR2: MRHNA, SNTAGT. The CDR3 spans 14 residues. The CDR3 DNA is TGTGCCAGCAGGCTAGCCTCTAGAGGGGGTGAGCAGTTCTTC. Translated: CASRLASRGGEQFF.

The rearrangement links TRBV28 to TRBJ2-7; D may be TRBD1 or TRBD2 (6 bases each). The germline V gene has CDR1 MDHEN and CDR2 SYDVKM. Trimming stripped 6 bases from V and 4 bases from J, with 25 bases between. This CDR3 is 17 amino acids long. The CDR3 here is CASRSDQSGARRYEQYF. CDR3 bases: TGTGCCAGCAGATCTGACCAATCGGGGGCGCGAAGGTACGAGCAGTACTTC. The full variable domain, in which reference TRBV28 and TRBJ2-7 provide the parts outside the CDR3, is DVKVTQSSRYLVKRTGEKVFLECVQDMDHENMFWYRQDPGLGLRLIYFSYDVKMKEKGDIPEGYSVSREKKERFSLILESASTNQTSMYLCASRSDQSGARRYEQYFGPGTRLTVT.

The rearrangement links TRBV7-7 to TRBJ2-5; the D call may be TRBD1 or TRBD2 (6 bases each). The germline CDR1 and CDR2 sequences are SSHAT and FNYEAQ (reference sequence). This CDR3 has 15 residues. Trimming took off 5 bases at V and 3 bases at J, with 16 bases between the two ends. The CDR3 coding sequence is TGTGCCAGCAGCCCCAGCGGAAGGGGGGAAGAGACCCAGTACTTC. Protein product: CASSPSGRGEETQYF.

This clone was counted a few times. The CDR3 coding sequence is TGTGCCAGCTCACCAGGACGCGCCAACTACAATGAGCAGTTCTTC. This translates into CASSPGRANYNEQFF. The chain links TRBV18 to TRBJ2-1; D is unclear. Trimming stripped 2 bases from V and 3 bases from J, with 11 bases between. Germline loops: CDR1 KGHSH, CDR2 LQKENI. The CDR3 runs to 15 residues.

The V call is TRBV5-1, the J call TRBJ2-6; no definite D call. Germline CDR1 is SGHRS and CDR2 is YFSETQ. The CDR3 contains 16 residues. Deletions cut 0 bases from V and 0 bases from J, with 7 bases between. CDR3 nucleotide sequence: TGCGCCAGCAGCTTGGTTTCCTACTCTGGGGCCAACGTCCTGACTTTC. Translation gives CASSLVSYSGANVLTF.

The V call is TRBV3-1 (or the pseudogene TRBV3-2), the J call TRBJ2-3; 10 bases line up with TRBD2. Germline CDR1 LGHDT, CDR2 YNNKEL (reference sequence). V trimming: 3 bases; J trimming: 4 bases; junction bases outside the gene matches: 7. This CDR3 is 16 amino acids long. The CDR3 nucleotides read TGTGCCAGCAGCCAGGAGCTAGCGGGAGTATCAGATACGCAGTATTTT. This gives the protein CASSQELAGVSDTQYF.

This chain joins TRBV14 and TRBJ1-1, with unresolved D. CDR3 size: 15 residues. Germline lookup yields CDR1 SGHDN and CDR2 FVKESK. V dropped 7 bases and J dropped 0 bases, with 15 bases sitting between them. CDR3 nucleotide sequence: TGTGCCAGCACGAGTAAAGGGCGAGTGAACACTGAAGCTTTCTTT. Protein: CASTSKGRVNTEAFF.

CDR3 DNA: TGTGCCAGTAGTATAGGTCACGACAATGAGCAGTTCTTC. Translating it yields CASSIGHDNEQFF. J is TRBJ2-1 and V is TRBV19; D call uncertain. V gave up 1 base and J gave up 5 bases, with 6 bases separating them. Germline CDR1 LNHDA, CDR2 SQIVND (reference sequence). The CDR3 spans 13 residues.

The rearrangement uses TRBV19 and TRBJ2-3; 9 bases agree with TRBD2. Germline-derived CDR1 and CDR2 are LNHDA and SQIVND (reference sequence). Losses at the gene ends were 4 bases for V and 2 bases for J; bases not matched to a gene: 7. The CDR3 is made up of 16 amino acids. The CDR3 region is CASSTWGLALTDTQYF. The DNA of the CDR3 is TGTGCCAGTAGTACCTGGGGACTAGCCCTCACAGATACGCAGTATTTT.

J is TRBJ2-2 and V is TRBV14; 8 positions agree with TRBD1. The CDR3 is 17 amino acids. Germline CDR1 reads SGHDN; CDR2 reads FVKESK. With V trimmed by 1 base and J by 7 bases, 11 bases remained unmatched. The CDR3 here is CASSQGPGTGEIGELFF. The CDR3 nucleotides read TGTGCCAGCAGCCAAGGTCCCGGGACAGGTGAAATCGGGGAGCTGTTTTTT.